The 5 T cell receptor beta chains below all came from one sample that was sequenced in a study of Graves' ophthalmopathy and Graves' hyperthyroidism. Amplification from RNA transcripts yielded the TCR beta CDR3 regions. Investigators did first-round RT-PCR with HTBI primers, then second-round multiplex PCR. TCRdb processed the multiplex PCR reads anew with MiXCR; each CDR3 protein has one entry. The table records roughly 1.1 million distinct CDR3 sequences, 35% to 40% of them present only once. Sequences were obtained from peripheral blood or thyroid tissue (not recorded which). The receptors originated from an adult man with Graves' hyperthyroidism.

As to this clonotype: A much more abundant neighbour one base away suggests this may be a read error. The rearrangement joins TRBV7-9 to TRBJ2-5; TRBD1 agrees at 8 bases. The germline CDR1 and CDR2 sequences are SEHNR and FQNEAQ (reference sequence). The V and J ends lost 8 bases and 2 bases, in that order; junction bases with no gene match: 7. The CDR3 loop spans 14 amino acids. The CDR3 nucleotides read TGTGCCAGCCGCTCTGGACAGGGACAAGAGACCCAGTACTTC. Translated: CASRSGQGQETQYF.

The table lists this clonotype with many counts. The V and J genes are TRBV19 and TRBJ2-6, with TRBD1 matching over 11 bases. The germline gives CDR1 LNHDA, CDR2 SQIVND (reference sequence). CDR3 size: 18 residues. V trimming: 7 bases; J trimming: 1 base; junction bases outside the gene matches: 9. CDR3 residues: CASNRLGQGVSGANVLTF. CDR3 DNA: TGTGCCAGTAACCGGCTGGGACAGGGGGTTTCTGGGGCCAACGTCCTGACTTTC.

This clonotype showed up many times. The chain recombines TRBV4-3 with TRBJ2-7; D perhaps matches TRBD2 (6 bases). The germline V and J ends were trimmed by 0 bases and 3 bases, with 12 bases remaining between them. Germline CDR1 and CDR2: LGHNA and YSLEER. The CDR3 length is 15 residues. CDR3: CASSQDLNGGYEQYF. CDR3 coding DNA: TGCGCCAGCAGCCAAGATCTAAACGGGGGCTACGAGCAGTACTTC.

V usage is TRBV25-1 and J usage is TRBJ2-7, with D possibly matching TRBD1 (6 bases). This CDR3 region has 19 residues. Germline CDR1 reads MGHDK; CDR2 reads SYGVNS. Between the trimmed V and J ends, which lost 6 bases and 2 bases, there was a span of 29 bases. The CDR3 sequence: CASSVEDFSDRDTAYEQYF. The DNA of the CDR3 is TGTGCCAGCAGCGTTGAAGATTTCTCGGACCGGGACACCGCCTACGAGCAGTACTTC.

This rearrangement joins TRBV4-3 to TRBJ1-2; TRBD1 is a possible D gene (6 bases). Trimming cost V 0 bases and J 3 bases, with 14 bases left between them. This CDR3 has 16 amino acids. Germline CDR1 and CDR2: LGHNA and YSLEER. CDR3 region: CASSQEWGQGYYGYTF. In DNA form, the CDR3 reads TGCGCCAGCAGCCAAGAGTGGGGCCAGGGGTACTATGGCTACACCTTC.